Here is one TCR beta chain with its context. Assay: immunoSEQ multiplex PCR; the TCRdb copy retains only in-frame clones and omits some. Counted here are about 54,000 clones, about 91% occurring once; the ten biggest clones make up roughly 1.2%. The ends lost 5 bases at V and 6 bases at J; junction bases unmatched: 5. The length of the CDR3 is 14 residues. CDR1 and CDR2 from the germline V gene are MDHEN and SYDVKM. The data are from a study of T cell changes during pregnancy in multiple sclerosis. The sample consisted of peripheral blood, taken after pregnancy. This receptor was taken from a female donor in good health, enrolled as a control in a pregnancy study. The chain couples TRBV28 to TRBJ2-1; TRBD2 agrees at 9 bases. CDR3 protein: CASSGREGRNEQFF. The CDR3 DNA follows: TGTGCCAGCAGTGGGCGGGAGGGCCGCAATGAGCAGTTCTTC.